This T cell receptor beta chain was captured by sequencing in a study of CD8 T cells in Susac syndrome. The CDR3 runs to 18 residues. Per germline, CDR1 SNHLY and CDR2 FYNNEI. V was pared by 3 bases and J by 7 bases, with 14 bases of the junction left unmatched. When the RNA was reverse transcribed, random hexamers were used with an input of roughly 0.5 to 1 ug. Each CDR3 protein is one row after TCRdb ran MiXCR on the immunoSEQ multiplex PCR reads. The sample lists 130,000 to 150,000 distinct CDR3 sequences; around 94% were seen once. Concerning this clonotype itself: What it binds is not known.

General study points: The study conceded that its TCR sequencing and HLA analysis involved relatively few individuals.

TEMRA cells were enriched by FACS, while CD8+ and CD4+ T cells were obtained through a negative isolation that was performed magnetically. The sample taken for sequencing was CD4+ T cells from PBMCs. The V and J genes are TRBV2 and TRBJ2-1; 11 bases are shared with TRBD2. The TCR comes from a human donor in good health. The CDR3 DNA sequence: TGTGCCAGCAGTGATCGGGTGAAGAGACTAGCGGGACCAAATGAGCAGTTCTTC. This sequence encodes CASSDRVKRLAGPNEQFF.